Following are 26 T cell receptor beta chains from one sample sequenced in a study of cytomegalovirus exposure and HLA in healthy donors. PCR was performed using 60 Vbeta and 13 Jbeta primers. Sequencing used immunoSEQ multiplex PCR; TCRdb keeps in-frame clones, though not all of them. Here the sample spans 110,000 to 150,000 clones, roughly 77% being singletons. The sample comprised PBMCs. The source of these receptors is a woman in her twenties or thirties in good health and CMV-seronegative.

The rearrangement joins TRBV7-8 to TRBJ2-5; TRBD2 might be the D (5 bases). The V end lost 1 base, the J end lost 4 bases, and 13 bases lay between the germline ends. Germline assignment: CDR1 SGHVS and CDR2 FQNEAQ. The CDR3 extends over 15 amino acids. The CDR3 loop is CASSLVSGLGETQYF. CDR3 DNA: TGTGCCAGCAGCTTAGTCTCGGGGTTGGGAGAGACCCAGTACTTC.

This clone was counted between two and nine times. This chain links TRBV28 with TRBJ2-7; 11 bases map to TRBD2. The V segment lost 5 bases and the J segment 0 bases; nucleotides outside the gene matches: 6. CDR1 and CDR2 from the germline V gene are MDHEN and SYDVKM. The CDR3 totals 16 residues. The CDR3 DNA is TGTGCCAGCAGTATCCAGACTAGCGGGGTCTCCTACGAGCAGTACTTC. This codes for CASSIQTSGVSYEQYF.

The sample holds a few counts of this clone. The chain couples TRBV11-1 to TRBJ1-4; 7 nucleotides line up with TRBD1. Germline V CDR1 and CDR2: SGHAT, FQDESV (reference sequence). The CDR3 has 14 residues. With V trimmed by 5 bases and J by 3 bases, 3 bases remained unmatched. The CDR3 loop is CASSATGPNEKLFF. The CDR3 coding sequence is TGTGCCAGCAGCGCGACAGGGCCTAATGAAAAACTGTTTTTT.

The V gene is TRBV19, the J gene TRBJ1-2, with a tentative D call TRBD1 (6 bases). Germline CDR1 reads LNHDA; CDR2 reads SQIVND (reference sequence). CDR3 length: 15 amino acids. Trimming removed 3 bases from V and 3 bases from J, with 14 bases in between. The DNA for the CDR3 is TGTGCCAGTAGTATCCCAGGGGCGCGCTACTATGGCTACACCTTC. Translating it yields CASSIPGARYYGYTF.

CDR3 sequence reads: CASSPTRGEQYF. DNA of the CDR3: TGTGCCAGCAGTCCGACCCGGGGGGAGCAGTACTTC. The chain carries TRBV7-2 and TRBJ2-7; perhaps TRBD2 as D (6 bases). V lost 6 bases and J 7 bases, leaving 13 bases between the germline ends. This CDR3 is 12 amino acids long. The germline CDR1 and CDR2 sequences are SGHTA and FQGNSA.

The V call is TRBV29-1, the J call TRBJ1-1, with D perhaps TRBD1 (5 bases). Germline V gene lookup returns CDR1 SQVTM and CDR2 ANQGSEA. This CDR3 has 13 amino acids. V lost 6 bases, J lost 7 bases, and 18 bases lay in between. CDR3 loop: CSVGTRVPSEAFF. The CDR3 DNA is TGCAGCGTGGGAACCAGGGTACCAAGTGAAGCTTTCTTT.

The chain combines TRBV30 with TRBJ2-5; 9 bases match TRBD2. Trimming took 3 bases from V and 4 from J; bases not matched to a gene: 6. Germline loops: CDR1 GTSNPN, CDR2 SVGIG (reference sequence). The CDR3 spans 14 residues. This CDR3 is CAWRSSGSGETQYF. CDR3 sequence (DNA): TGTGCCTGGAGGAGTAGCGGGAGTGGAGAGACCCAGTACTTC. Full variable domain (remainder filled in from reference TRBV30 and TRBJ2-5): SQTIHQWPATLVQPVGSPLSLECTVEGTSNPNLYWYRQAAGRGLQLLFYSVGIGQISSEVPQNLSASRPQDRQFILSSKKLLLSDSGFYLCAWRSSGSGETQYFGPGTRLLVL.

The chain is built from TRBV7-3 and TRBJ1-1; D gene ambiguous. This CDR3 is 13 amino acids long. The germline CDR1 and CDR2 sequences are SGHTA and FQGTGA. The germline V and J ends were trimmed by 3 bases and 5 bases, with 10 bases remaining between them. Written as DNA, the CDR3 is TGTGCCAGCAGCTTTAACGCCGGGACTGAAGCTTTCTTT. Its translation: CASSFNAGTEAFF.

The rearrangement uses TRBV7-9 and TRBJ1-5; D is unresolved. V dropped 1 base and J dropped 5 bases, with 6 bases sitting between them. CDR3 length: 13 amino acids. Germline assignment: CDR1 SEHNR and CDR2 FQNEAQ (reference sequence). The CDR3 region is CASSLELHQPQHF. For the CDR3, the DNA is TGTGCCAGCAGCTTAGAACTTCATCAGCCCCAGCATTTT.

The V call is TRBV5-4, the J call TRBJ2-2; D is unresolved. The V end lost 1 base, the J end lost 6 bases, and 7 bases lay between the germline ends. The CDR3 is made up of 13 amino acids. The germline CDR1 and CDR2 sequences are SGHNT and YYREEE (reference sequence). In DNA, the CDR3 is TGTGCCAGCAGCTTGCCGGGTCCCGGGGAGCTGTTTTTT. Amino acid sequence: CASSLPGPGELFF.

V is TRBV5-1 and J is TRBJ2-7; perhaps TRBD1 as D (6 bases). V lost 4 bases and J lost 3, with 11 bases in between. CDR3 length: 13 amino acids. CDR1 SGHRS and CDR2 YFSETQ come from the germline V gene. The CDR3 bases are TGCGCCAGCAGCGATGGACAGATCTACGAGCAGTACTTC. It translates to CASSDGQIYEQYF. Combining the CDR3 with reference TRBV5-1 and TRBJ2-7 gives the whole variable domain KAGVTQTPRYLIKTRGQQVTLSCSPISGHRSVSWYQQTPGQGLQFLFEYFSETQRNKGNFPGRFSGRQFSNSRSEMNVSTLELGDSALYLCASSDGQIYEQYFGPGTRLTVT.

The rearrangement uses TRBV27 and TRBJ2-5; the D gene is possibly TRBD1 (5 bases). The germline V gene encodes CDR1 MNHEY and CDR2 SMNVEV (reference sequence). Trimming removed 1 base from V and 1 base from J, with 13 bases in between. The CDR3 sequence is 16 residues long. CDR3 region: CASSLWGGPLQETQYF. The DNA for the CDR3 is TGTGCCAGCAGTTTATGGGGCGGACCTCTCCAAGAGACCCAGTACTTC.

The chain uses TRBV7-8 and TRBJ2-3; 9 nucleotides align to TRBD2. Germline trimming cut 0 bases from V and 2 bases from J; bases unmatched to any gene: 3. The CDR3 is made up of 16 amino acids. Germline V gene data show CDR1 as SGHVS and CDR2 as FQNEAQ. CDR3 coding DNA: TGTGCCAGCAGCTTAGCGAGCGGGGGGCCCACAGATACGCAGTATTTT. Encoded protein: CASSLASGGPTDTQYF.

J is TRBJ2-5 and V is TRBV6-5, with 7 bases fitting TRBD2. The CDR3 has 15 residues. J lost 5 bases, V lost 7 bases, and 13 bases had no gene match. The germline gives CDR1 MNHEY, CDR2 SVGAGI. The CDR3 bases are TGTGCCAGCACCGTTTCGCCAGCGGGACCTGAGACCCAGTACTTC. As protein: CASTVSPAGPETQYF.

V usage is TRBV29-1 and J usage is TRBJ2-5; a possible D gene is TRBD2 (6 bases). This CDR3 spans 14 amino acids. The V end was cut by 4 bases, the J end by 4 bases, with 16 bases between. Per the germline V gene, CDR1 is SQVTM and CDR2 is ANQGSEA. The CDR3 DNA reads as TGCAGCGTTGGATCCGCGGGATGGGGAGAGACCCAGTACTTC. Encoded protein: CSVGSAGWGETQYF.

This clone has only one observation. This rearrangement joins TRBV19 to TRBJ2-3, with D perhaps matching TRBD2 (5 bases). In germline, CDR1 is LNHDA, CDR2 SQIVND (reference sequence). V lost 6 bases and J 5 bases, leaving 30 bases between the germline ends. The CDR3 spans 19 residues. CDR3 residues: CASRPSPTRLGRREDTQYF. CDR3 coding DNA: TGTGCCAGTAGGCCCTCCCCGACCCGTCTAGGCCGCCGGGAAGATACGCAGTATTTT.

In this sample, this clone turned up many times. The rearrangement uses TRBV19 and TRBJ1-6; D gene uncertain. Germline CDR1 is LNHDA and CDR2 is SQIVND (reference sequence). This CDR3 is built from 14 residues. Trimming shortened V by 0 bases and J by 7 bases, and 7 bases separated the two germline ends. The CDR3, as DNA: TGTGCCAGTAGTATAGACCAGTTCAATTCACCCCTCCACTTT. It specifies CASSIDQFNSPLHF.

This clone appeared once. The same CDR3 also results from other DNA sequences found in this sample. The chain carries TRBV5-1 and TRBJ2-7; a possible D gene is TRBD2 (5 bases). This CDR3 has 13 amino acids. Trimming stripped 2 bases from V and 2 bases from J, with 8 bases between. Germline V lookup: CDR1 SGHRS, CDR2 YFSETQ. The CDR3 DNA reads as TGCGCCAGCAGCTTCAGCGGTGCCTACGAGCAGTACTTC. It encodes CASSFSGAYEQYF. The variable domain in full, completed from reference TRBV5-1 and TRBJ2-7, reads KAGVTQTPRYLIKTRGQQVTLSCSPISGHRSVSWYQQTPGQGLQFLFEYFSETQRNKGNFPGRFSGRQFSNSRSEMNVSTLELGDSALYLCASSFSGAYEQYFGPGTRLTVT.

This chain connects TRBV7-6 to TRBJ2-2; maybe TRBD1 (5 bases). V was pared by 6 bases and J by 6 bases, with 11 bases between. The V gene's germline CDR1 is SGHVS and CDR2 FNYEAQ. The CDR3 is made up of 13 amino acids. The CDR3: CASSRGTSGELFF. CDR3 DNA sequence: TGTGCCAGCAGTAGGGGAACGTCCGGGGAGCTGTTTTTT.

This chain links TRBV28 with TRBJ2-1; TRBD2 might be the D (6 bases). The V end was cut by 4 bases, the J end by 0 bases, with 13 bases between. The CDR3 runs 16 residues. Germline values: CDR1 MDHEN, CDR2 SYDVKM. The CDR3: CASSSSRRGSYNEQFF. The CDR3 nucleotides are TGTGCCAGCAGTTCCTCGCGGAGGGGCTCCTACAATGAGCAGTTCTTC.

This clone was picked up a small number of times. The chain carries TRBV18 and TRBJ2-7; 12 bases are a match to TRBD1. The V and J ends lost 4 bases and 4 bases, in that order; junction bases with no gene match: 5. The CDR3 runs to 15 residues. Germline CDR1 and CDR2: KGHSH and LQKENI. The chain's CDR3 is CASSQGQGALYEQYV. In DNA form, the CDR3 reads TGTGCCAGCTCACAGGGACAGGGGGCCCTTTACGAGCAGTACGTC.

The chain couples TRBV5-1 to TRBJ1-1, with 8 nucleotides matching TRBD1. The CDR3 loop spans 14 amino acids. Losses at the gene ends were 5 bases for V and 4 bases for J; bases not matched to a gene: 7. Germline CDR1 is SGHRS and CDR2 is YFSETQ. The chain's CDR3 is CASRNQGAITEAFF. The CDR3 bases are TGCGCCAGCAGAAATCAGGGGGCGATCACTGAAGCTTTCTTT.

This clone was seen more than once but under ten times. The CDR3: CASSDPGTVEETQYF. The DNA of the CDR3 is TGCGCCAGCAGCGACCCAGGGACAGTTGAAGAGACCCAGTACTTC. The chain carries TRBV5-1 and TRBJ2-5; 7 positions match TRBD1. V trimming: 4 bases; J trimming: 3 bases; junction bases outside the gene matches: 9. The CDR3 is 15 residues long. Per germline, CDR1 SGHRS and CDR2 YFSETQ.

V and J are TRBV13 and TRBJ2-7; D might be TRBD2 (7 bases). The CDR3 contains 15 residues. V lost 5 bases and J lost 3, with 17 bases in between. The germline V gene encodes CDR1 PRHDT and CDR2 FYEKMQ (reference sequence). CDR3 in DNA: TGTGCCAGCAGCCCGCAAGGGGGGAGGGTCTACGAGCAGTACTTC. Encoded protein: CASSPQGGRVYEQYF.

Here the CDR3 reads CASPGPGLAGGPDTQYF. In nucleotides, the CDR3 is TGTGCCAGCCCGGGCCCGGGACTAGCGGGGGGCCCGGATACGCAGTATTTT. The rearrangement links TRBV28 to TRBJ2-3, with 15 bases lining up with TRBD2. The germline CDR1 and CDR2 sequences are MDHEN and SYDVKM. V lost 8 bases, J lost 6 bases, and 12 bases stayed unmatched. The CDR3 runs 17 residues.

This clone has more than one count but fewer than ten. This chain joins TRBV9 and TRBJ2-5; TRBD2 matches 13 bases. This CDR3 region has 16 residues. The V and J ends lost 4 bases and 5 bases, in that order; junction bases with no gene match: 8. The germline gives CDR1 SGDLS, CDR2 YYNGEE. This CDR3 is CASSSLRTSGGETQYF. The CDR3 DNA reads TGTGCCAGCAGCTCCCTCCGGACTAGCGGGGGTGAGACCCAGTACTTC.